This T cell receptor (beta chain) was profiled in a study of blood T cell repertoires in COVID-19. The repertoire was sequenced with immunoSEQ multiplex PCR; TCRdb's copy has only in-frame clones and lacks some. Here the sample spans about 51,000 clones, about 86% being singletons. V gave up 6 bases and J gave up 0 bases; unmatched junction bases: 4. The germline gives CDR1 SNHLY, CDR2 FYNNEI. CDR3 length: 15 residues. The sequence was obtained from a man older than 75 with active COVID-19. The chain has TRBV2 and TRBJ1-3, with 8 nucleotides matching TRBD1. The specimen was peripheral blood. In DNA form, the CDR3 reads TGTGCCAGCAGGCCAACAGGGGGCTCTGGAAACACCATATATTTT. As protein: CASRPTGGSGNTIYF.